The clone carrying this T cell receptor beta chain was observed at least ten times. The antigen is not known. The CDR3 loop spans 15 amino acids. V was trimmed by 6 bases and J by 4 bases, leaving 18 bases between them. The data were obtained in a study of early T cells in non-severe SARS-CoV-2 infection. On the study more broadly: The authors sequenced bulk RNA from unsorted whole blood, leaving chains unpaired. Study results and caveats: VDJdb matching skewed toward anti-spike CD8 responses, missing private and CD4 specificities.

Individually, cDNA molecules had unique molecular identifiers attached to them. TCRdb called the 5' RACE reads again in MiXCR, with one record for every CDR3 protein. The sample lists 85,000 to 120,000 distinct CDR3 sequences, about an eighth occurring once. The TCR sequence derives from an adult who was a healthcare worker with PCR-confirmed SARS-CoV-2 infection or an uninfected control (not recorded which). The rearrangement links TRBV12-3 or TRBV12-4 to TRBJ1-1; D may be TRBD1 (5 bases). The source material was whole blood. DNA for the CDR3: TGTGCCAGCAGGTTTGGGAGGGGCCAAGGCACTGAAGCTTTCTTT. Protein product: CASRFGRGQGTEAFF.